The 3 T cell receptor beta chains in this list originate from one sample, sequenced in a study of blood T cell repertoires in COVID-19. Measured with immunoSEQ multiplex PCR; TCRdb has only the in-frame clones, and not every one. This sample has about 160,000 clones, with about 85% found just once. The sequencing input was peripheral blood. Receptor source: a woman aged 55-70 years with COVID-19, enrolled during active disease.

This sequence joins TRBV15 and TRBJ2-5; TRBD2 is a possible D gene (5 bases). This CDR3 has 14 amino acids. V shed 0 bases and J shed 4 bases, with 9 bases lying between them. CDR1 and CDR2 from the germline V gene are LNHNV and YYDKDF (reference sequence). The CDR3 protein is CATSRDRGRETQYF. Written as DNA, the CDR3 is TGTGCCACCAGCAGAGACCGGGGTAGAGAGACCCAGTACTTC.

This chain links TRBV7-9 with TRBJ1-2; the D gene is possibly TRBD1 (6 bases). The CDR3 is made up of 13 amino acids. In germline, CDR1 is SEHNR, CDR2 FQNEAQ (reference sequence). V was clipped by 5 bases and J by 4 bases, with 11 bases between them. The CDR3 nucleotides read TGTGCCAGCAGCCTTGGGACAACCTATGGCTACACCTTC. Translated: CASSLGTTYGYTF.

V usage is TRBV9 and J usage is TRBJ1-1; TRBD1 aligns across 9 bases. The CDR3 runs 15 residues. V lost 0 bases and J lost 1; bases outside the gene matches: 1. Germline lookup yields CDR1 SGDLS and CDR2 YYNGEE. CDR3 nucleotide sequence: TGTGCCAGCAGCGTAGTGGGACAGGGGAACACTGAAGCTTTCTTT. Protein product: CASSVVGQGNTEAFF.